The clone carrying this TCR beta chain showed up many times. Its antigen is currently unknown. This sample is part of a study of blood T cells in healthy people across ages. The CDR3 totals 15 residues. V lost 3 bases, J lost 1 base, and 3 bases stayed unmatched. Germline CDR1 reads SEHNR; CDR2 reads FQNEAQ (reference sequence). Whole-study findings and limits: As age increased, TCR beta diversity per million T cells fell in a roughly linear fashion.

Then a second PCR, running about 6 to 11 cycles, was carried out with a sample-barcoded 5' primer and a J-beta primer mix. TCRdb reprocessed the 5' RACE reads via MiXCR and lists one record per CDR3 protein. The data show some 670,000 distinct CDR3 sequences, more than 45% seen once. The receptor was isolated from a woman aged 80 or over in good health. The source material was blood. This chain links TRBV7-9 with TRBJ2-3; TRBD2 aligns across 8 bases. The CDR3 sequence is CASSFWTSRTDTQYF. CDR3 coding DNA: TGTGCCAGCAGCTTCTGGACTAGCCGCACAGATACGCAGTATTTT.